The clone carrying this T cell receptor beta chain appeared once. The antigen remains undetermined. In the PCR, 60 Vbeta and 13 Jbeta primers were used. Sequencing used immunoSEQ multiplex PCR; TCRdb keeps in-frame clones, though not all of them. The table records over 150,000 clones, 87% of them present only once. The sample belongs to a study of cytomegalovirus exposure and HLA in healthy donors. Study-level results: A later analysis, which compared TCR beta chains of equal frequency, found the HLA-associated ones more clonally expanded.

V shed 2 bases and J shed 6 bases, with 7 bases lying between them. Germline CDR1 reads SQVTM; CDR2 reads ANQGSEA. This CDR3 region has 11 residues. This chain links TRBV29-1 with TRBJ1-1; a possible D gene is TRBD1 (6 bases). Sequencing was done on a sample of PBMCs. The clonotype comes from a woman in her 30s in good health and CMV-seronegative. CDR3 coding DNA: TGCAGCGTTGAACAGGGGCCTGAAGCTTTCTTT. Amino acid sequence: CSVEQGPEAFF.